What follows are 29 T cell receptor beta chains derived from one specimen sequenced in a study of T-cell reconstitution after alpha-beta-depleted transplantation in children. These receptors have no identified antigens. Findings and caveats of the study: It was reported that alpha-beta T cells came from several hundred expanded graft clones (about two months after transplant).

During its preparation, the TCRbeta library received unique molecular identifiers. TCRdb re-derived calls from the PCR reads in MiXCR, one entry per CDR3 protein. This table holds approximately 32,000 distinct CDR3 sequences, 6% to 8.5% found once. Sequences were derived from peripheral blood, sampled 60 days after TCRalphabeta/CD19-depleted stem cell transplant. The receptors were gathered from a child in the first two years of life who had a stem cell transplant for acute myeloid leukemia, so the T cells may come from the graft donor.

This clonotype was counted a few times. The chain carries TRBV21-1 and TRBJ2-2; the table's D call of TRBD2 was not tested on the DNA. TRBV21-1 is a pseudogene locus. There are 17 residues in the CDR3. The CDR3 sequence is CASSLTSGGANTGELFF. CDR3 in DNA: TGTGCCAGCAGCTTGACTAGCGGGGGGGCGAACACCGGGGAGCTGTTTTTT.

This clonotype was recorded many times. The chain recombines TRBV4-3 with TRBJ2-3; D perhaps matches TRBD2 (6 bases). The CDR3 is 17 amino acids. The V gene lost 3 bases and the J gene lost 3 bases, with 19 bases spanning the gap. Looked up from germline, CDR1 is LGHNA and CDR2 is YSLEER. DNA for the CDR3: TGCGCCAGCAGCCAGCGTGCGGAGGGCATCATAACAGATACGCAGTATTTT. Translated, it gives CASSQRAEGIITDTQYF.

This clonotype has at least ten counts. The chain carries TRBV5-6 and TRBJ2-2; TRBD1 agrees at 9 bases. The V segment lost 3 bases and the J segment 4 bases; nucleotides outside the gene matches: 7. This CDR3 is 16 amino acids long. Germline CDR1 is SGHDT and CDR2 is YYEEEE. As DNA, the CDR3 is TGTGCCAGCAGCTGGGACAGGGCACGAAGCACCGGGGAGCTGTTTTTT. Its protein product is CASSWDRARSTGELFF.

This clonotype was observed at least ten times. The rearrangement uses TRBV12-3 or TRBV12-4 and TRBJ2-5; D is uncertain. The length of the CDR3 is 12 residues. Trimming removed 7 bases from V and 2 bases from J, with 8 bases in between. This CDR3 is CASMDGQETQYF. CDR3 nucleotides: TGTGCCAGCATGGACGGACAAGAGACCCAGTACTTC.

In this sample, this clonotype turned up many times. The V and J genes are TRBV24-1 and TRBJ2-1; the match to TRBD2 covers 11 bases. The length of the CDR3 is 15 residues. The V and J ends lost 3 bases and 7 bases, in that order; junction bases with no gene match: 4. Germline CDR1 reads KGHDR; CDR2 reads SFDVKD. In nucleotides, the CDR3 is TGTGCCACCAGTGATCCTAGCGGGAGGCTGAATGAGCAGTTCTTC. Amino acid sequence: CATSDPSGRLNEQFF.

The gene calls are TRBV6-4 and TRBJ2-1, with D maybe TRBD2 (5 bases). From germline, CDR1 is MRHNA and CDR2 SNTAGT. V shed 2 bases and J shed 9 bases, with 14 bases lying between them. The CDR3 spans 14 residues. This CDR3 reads CASSDPFGSGEQFF. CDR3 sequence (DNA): TGTGCCAGCAGTGACCCATTTGGCAGCGGTGAGCAGTTCTTC.

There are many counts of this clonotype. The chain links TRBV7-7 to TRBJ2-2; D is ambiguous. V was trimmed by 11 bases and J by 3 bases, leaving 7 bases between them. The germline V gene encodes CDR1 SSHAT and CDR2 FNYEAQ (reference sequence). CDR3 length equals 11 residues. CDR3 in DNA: TGTGCCTATGGGGACACCGGGGAGCTGTTTTTT. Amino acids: CAYGDTGELFF.

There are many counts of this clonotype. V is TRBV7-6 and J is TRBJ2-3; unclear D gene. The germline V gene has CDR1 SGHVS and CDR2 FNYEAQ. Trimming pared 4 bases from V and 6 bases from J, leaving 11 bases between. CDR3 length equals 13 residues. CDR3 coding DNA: TGTGCCAGCAGCTCAGGCATCGACGATACGCAGTATTTT. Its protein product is CASSSGIDDTQYF.

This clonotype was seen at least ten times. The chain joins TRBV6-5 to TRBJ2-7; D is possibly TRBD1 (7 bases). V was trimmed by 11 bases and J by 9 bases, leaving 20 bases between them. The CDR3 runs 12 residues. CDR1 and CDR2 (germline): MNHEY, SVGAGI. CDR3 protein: CACTGVTGVQYF. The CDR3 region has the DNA TGTGCCTGCACGGGGGTCACAGGGGTGCAGTACTTC.

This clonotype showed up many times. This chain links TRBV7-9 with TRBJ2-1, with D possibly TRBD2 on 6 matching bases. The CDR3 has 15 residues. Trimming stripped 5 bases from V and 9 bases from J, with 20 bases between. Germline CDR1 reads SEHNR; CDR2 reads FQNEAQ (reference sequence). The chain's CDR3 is CASSPTGLPTGEQFF. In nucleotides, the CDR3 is TGTGCCAGCAGCCCGACGGGACTCCCAACGGGTGAGCAGTTCTTC.

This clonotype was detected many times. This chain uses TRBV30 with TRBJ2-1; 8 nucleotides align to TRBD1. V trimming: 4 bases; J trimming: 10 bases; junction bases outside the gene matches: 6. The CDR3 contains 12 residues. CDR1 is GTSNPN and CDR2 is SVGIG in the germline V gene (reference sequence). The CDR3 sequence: CAWTGQGGEQFF. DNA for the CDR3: TGTGCCTGGACCGGACAGGGTGGAGAGCAGTTCTTC.

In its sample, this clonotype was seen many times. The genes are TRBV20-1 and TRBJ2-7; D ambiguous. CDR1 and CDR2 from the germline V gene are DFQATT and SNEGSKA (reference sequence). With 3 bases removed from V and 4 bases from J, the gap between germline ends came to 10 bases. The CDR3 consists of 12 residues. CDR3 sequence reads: CSARWDSYEQYF. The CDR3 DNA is TGCAGTGCTAGGTGGGATTCATACGAGCAGTACTTC.

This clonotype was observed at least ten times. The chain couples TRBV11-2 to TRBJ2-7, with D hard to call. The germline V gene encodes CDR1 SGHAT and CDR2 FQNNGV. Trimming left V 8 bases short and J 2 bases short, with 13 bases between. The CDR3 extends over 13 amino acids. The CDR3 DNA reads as TGTGCCAGCGGGATGGGGAAAACCTACGAGCAGTACTTC. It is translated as CASGMGKTYEQYF.

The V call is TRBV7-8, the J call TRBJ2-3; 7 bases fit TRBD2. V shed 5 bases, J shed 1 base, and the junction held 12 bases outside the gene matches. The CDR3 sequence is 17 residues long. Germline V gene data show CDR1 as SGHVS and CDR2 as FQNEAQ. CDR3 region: CASSRGGSGRRTDTQYF. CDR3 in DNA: TGTGCCAGCAGCCGGGGAGGGTCAGGGAGACGCACAGATACGCAGTATTTT.

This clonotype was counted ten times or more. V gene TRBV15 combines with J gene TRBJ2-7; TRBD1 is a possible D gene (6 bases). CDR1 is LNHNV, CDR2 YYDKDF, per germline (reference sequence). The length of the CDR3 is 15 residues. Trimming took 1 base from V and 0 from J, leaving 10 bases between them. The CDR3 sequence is CATSRGTESSYEQYF. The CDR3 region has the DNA TGTGCCACCAGCAGAGGGACAGAGAGCTCCTACGAGCAGTACTTC.

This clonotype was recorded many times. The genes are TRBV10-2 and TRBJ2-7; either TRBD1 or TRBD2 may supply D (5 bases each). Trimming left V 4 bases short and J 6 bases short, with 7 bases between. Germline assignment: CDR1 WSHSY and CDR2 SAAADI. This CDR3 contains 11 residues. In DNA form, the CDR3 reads TGCGCCAGCAGTGTTGGGGGCGAGCAGTACTTC. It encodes CASSVGGEQYF.

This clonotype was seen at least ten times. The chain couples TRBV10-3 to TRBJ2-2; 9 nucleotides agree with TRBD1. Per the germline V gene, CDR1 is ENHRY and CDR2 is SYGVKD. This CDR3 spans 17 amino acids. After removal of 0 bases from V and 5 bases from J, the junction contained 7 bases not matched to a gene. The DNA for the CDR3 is TGTGCCATCAGTGAGTCGCGCGGACAGGGGCCGACCGGGGAGCTGTTTTTT. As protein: CAISESRGQGPTGELFF.

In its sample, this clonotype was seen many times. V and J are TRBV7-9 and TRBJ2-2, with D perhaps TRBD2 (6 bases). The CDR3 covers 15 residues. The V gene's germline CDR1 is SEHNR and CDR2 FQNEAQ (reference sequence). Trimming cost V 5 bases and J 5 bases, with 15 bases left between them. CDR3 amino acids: CASSPRDSWTGELFF. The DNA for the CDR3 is TGTGCCAGCAGCCCTCGGGACTCCTGGACCGGGGAGCTGTTTTTT. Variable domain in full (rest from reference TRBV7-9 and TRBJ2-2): DTGVSQNPRHKITKRGQNVTFRCDPISEHNRLYWYRQTLGQGPEFLTYFQNEAQLEKSRLLSDRFSAERPKGSFSTLEIQRTEQGDSAMYLCASSPRDSWTGELFFGEGSRLTVL.

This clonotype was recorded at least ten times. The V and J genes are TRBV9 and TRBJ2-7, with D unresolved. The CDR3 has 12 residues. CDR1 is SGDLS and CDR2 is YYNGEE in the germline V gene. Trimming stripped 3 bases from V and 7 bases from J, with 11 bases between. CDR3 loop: CASSANSKEQYF. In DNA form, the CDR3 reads TGTGCCAGCAGCGCCAATAGTAAGGAGCAGTACTTC.

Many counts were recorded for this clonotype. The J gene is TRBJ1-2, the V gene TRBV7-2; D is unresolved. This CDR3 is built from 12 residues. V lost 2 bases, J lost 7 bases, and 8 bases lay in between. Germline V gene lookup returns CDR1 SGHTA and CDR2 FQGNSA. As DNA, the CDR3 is TGTGCCAGCAGCTTATACAGATCTGGCTACACCTTC. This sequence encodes CASSLYRSGYTF.

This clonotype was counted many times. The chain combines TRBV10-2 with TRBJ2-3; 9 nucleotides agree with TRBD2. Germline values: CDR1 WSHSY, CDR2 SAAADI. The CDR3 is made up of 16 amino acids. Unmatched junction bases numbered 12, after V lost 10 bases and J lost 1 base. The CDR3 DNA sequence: TGCGCCACTCTACCGACCGTAGCGGGGGGCACAGATACGCAGTATTTT. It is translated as CATLPTVAGGTDTQYF.

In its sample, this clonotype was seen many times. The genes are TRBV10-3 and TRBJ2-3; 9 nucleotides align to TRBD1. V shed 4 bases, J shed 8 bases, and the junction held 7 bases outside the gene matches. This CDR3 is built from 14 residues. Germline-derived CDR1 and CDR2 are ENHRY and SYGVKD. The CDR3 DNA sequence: TGTGCCATCAGTGTGCAACAGGGGGCGCGTACGCAGTATTTT. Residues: CAISVQQGARTQYF.

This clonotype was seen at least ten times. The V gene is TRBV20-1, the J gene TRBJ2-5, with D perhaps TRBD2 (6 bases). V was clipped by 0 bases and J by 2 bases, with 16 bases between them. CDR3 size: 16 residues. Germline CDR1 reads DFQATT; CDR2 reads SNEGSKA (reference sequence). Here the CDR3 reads CSARDLTREFQETQYF. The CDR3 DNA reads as TGCAGTGCTAGAGATCTAACACGGGAGTTTCAAGAGACCCAGTACTTC.

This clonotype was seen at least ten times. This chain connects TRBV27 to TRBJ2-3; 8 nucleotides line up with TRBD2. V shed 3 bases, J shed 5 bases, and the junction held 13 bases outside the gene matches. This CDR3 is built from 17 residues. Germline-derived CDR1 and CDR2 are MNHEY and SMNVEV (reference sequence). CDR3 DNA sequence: TGTGCCAGCAGTTTCCTCCTGACGGGAGGGTCGGAAGATACGCAGTATTTT. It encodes CASSFLLTGGSEDTQYF.

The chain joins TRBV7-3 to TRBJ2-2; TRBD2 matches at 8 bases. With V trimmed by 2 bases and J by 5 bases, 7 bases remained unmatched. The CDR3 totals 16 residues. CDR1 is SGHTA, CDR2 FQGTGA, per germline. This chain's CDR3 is CASSLGVAGTTGELFF. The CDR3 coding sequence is TGTGCCAGCAGCTTAGGGGTAGCGGGAACTACCGGGGAGCTGTTTTTT.

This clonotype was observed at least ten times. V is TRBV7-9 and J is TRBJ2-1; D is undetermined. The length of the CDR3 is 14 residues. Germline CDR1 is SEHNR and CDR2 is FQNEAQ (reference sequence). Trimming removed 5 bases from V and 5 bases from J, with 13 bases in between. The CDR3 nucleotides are TGTGCCAGCAGCCCCGGTTGGGCGAACAATGAGCAGTTCTTC. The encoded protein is CASSPGWANNEQFF.

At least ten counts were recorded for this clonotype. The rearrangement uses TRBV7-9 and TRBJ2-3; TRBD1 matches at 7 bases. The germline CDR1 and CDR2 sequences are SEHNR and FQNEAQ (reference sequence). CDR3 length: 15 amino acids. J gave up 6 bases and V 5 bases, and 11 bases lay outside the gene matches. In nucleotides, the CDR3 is TGTGCCAGCAGCCCGAGGGACAGAAGTCGGGATACGCAGTATTTT. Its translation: CASSPRDRSRDTQYF.

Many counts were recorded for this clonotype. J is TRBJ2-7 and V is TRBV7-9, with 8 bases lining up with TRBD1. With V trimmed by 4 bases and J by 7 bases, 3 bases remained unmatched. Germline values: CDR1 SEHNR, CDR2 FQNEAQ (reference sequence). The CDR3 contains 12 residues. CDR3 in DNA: TGTGCCAGCAGCTCCCGGGACAGGGAGCAGTACTTC. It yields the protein CASSSRDREQYF.

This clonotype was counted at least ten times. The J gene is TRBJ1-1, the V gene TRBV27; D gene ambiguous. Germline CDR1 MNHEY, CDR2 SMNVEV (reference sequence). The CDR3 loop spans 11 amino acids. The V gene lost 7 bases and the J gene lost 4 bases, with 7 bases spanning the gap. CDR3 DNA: TGTGCCAGCAAAAGAGGCACTGAAGCTTTCTTT. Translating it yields CASKRGTEAFF.